The TCR beta chain under discussion was sequenced for a study of CD8+CD57+ T cells in acquired aplastic anemia. Study outcomes and limitations: Statistical testing detected no significant gap in CD8+ Simpson's diversity between patients and controls.

V was clipped by 4 bases and J by 9 bases, with 16 bases between them. This CDR3 spans 13 amino acids. Germline loops: CDR1 MNHEY, CDR2 SVGEGT. An expansion of CD8+CD57+ cells by flow cytometry had been shown in patients chosen for sequencing. The enrolled patients all had severe acquired aplastic anemia. This clonotype has a count of ten or more. Its cognate antigen is unknown. The template for TCR beta VDJ and CDR3 sequence profiling was genomic DNA. TCRdb independently ran MiXCR on the reads; one entry per CDR3 protein. The table shows under 200,000 distinct CDR3 sequences, with under 55% occurring only once.

This clonotype was obtained from a human donor with aplastic anemia. Material: sorted CD4+, CD8+, or CD8+CD57+ T cells (not recorded which) from PBMCs. V and J are TRBV6-2 or TRBV6-3 and TRBJ2-7; D not certain. In nucleotides, the CDR3 is TGTGCCAGCAGTTTGGCTAGGAGAGAGGCGCAGTACTTC. Amino acids: CASSLARREAQYF.